This T cell receptor beta chain stems from a study of siplizumab effects on memory and regulatory T cells. Findings and caveats of the study: Unstimulated subsets accounted for the mapping of only a minor share of the clones that were alloreactive.

As concerns this clone: No antigen is known for it.

It was roughly 99,000 TCR templates that were assayed per sample. Libraries were prepared by immunoSEQ multiplex PCR; TCRdb keeps only in-frame clonotypes and omits some of them. The table shows 85,000 to 90,000 clones, with about 87% occurring only once. V dropped 5 bases and J dropped 3 bases, with 13 bases sitting between them. CDR1 is SGHTA and CDR2 is FQGNSA in the germline V gene. The CDR3 runs 15 residues. The chain is built from TRBV7-2 and TRBJ2-2; D is tentatively TRBD1 or TRBD2 (7 bases each). The receptor comes from a human donor in good health. The sequencing input was CD4+ T cells sorted from blood. CDR3 in amino acids: CASSHRGGDTGELFF. The CDR3 coding sequence is TGTGCCAGCAGCCACAGGGGAGGGGACACCGGGGAGCTGTTTTTT. Combining the CDR3 with reference TRBV7-2 and TRBJ2-2 gives the whole variable domain GAGVSQSPSNKVTEKGKDVELRCDPISGHTALYWYRQSLGQGLEFLIYFQGNSAPDKSGLPSDRFSAERTGGSVSTLTIQRTQQEDSAVYLCASSHRGGDTGELFFGEGSRLTVL.